This T cell receptor beta chain comes out of a study of molecular identifiers for immune sequencing clone quantification. TCRdb passed the PCR reads through MiXCR, listing each CDR3 protein once. The profile covers fewer than 350,000 distinct CDR3 sequences, with roughly 24% appearing a single time and 0.74% taken by the ten largest. This clonotype has ten or more counts. Relative to the germline gene, one junction end is altered; a read error may explain this. The CDR3 length is 15 residues. The J gene is TRBJ2-1, the V gene TRBV12-3 or TRBV12-4, with 8 bases fitting TRBD2. The clonotype was recovered from a human donor in good health. Some libraries in this study had Jurkat cell RNA spiked in. The sequencing sample was made of naive CD8+ T cells from blood, with Jurkat cell RNA spiked in. Subset of the sample: FACS-sorted CD8+CD4-CCR7+CD45RA+ naive T cells. As DNA, the CDR3 is TGTGCCAGCAGCTTAGCGGGAAGCTCCTACAATGAGCAGTTCTTC. Encoded protein: CASSLAGSSYNEQFF.